The rows below give T cell receptor beta chains drawn from one sample of a study of shared clonotypes between healthy human individuals. Here immunoSEQ multiplex PCR was the method, and the copy in TCRdb shows in-frame clones only, minus some. The sample records approximately 2.3 million clones, 80% to 95% being singletons. The sequenced material came from naive CD4+ T cells from PBMCs. Receptors originate from a man between 18 and 35 years old in good health. Some clones in this sample may be carry-over from other donors' samples. Both conserved end residues are part of each CDR3. The order of the fields is J gene, D gene, V gene, clone size, CDR3 protein, CDR3 DNA. The D gene is left open where the match is weak. Rows give clone size only sometimes, using once, few, many, or a class for an expanded clone.

TRBJ1-5,.,TRBV7-8,.,CASSLVRDPLGHQPQHF,TGTGCCAGCAGCTTAGTGAGGGATCCTTTGGGGCATCAGCCCCAGCATTTT
TRBJ2-1,TRBD2,TRBV14,.,CASSLTSGRLDEQFF,TGTGCCAGCAGCCTAACTAGCGGGAGACTCGATGAGCAGTTCTTC
TRBJ1-1,.,TRBV29-1,.,CSFNPQPGEVEAFF,TGCAGCTTTAACCCTCAACCAGGGGAGGTTGAAGCTTTCTTT
TRBJ2-4,TRBD2,TRBV5-1,.,CASSRGTSGAKNIQYF,TGCGCCAGCTCCAGGGGGACTAGCGGAGCCAAAAACATTCAGTACTTC
TRBJ2-2,TRBD2,TRBV4-1,once,CASSREEGLSTGELFF,TGCGCCAGCAGCCGAGAAGAGGGACTATCCACCGGGGAGCTGTTTTTT
TRBJ2-2,TRBD2,TRBV7-9,.,CASSLPAGTSEPGELFF,TGTGCCAGCAGCCTACCAGCCGGGACTAGCGAGCCCGGGGAGCTGTTTTTT
TRBJ2-1,TRBD1,TRBV6-1,.,CASSKPGQGQNEQFF,TGTGCCAGCAGTAAACCGGGACAGGGACAAAATGAGCAGTTCTTC
TRBJ2-7,.,TRBV5-1,once,CASSSPQISSYEQYF,TGCGCCAGCAGCAGCCCTCAGATCTCGTCCTACGAGCAGTACTTC
TRBJ1-3,TRBD1,TRBV7-8,.,CASSPLGQFPGNTIYF,TGTGCCAGCAGCCCCCTGGGACAGTTCCCTGGAAACACCATATATTTT
TRBJ2-1,TRBD2,TRBV18,.,CASSPLGGAYNEQFF,TGTGCCAGCTCCCCCCTGGGGGGGGCCTACAATGAGCAGTTCTTC
TRBJ2-7,.,TRBV28,.,CASSFSTAPLSYEQYF,TGTGCCAGCAGTTTCTCGACAGCCCCCCTATCCTACGAGCAGTACTTC
TRBJ2-5,.,TRBV7-9,once,CASSIPTSRETQYF,TGTGCCAGCAGCATACCTACTAGTCGGGAGACCCAGTACTTC
TRBJ2-1,TRBD2,TRBV7-3,.,CASSQGLAGVLSEQFF,TGTGCCAGCAGCCAGGGACTAGCGGGAGTACTTTCTGAGCAGTTCTTC
TRBJ2-3,.,TRBV14,.,CASSPTSVAQYF,TGTGCCAGCAGCCCGACTAGTGTGGCGCAGTATTTT
TRBJ2-1,.,TRBV28,.,CASSYFRDFNEQFF,TGTGCCAGCAGTTACTTTCGGGACTTCAATGAGCAGTTCTTC
TRBJ2-1,.,TRBV5-1,.,CASSLMDRRDNEQFF,TGCGCCAGCAGCTTGATGGACAGAAGGGACAATGAGCAGTTCTTC